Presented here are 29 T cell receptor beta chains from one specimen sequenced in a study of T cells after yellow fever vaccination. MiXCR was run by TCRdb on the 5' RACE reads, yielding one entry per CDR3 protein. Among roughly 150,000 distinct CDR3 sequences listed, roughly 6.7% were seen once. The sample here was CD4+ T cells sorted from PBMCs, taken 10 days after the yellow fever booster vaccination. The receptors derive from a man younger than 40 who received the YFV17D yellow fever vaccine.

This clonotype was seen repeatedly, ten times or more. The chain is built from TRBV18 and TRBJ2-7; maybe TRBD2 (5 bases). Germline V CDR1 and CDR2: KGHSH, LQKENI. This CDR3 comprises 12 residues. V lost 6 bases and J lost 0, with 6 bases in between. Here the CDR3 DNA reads TGTGCCAGCTCGACTACCTCCTACGAGCAGTACTTC. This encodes CASSTTSYEQYF.

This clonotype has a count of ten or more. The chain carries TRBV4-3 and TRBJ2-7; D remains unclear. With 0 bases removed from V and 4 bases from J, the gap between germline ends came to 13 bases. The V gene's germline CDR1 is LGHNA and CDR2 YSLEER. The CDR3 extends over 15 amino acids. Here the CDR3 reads CASSQEFGSFYEQYF. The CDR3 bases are TGCGCCAGCAGCCAAGAGTTTGGCAGTTTTTACGAGCAGTACTTC.

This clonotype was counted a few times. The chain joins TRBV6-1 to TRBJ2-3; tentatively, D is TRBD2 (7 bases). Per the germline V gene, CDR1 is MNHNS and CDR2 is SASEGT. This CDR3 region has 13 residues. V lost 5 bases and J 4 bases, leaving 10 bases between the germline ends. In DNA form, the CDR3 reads TGTGCCAGCAGTATAGGGGGGGCAGATACGCAGTATTTT. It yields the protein CASSIGGADTQYF.

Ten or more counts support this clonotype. The CDR3 DNA is TGCGCCAGCACCCTGCGAGAGTACACCGGGGAGCTGTTTTTT. It codes for CASTLREYTGELFF. The genes are TRBV5-1 and TRBJ2-2; no definite D call. Trimming left V 6 bases short and J 3 bases short, with 12 bases between. Germline CDR1 and CDR2: SGHRS and YFSETQ. CDR3 length: 14 amino acids.

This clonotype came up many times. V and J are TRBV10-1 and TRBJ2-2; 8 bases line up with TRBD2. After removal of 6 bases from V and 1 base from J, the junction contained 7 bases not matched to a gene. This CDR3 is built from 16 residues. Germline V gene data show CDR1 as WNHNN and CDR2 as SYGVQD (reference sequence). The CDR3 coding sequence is TGCGCCAGCAGCCCACTTCGGGGGGGGAACACCGGGGAGCTGTTTTTT. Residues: CASSPLRGGNTGELFF.

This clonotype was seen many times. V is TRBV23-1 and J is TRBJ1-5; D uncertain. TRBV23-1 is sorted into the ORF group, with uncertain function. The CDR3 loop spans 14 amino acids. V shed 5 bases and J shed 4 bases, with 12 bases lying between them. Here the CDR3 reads CASSDSTPNQPQHF. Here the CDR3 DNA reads TGCGCCAGCAGTGATAGCACACCTAATCAGCCCCAGCATTTT.

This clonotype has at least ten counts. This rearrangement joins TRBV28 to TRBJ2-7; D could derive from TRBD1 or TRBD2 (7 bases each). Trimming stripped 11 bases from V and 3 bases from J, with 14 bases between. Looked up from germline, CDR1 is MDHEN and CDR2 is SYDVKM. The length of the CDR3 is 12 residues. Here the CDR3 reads CASGGQRYEQYF. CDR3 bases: TGTGCCTCGGGGGGACAGCGCTACGAGCAGTACTTC. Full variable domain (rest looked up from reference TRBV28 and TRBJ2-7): DVKVTQSSRYLVKRTGEKVFLECVQDMDHENMFWYRQDPGLGLRLIYFSYDVKMKEKGDIPEGYSVSREKKERFSLILESASTNQTSMYLCASGGQRYEQYFGPGTRLTVT.

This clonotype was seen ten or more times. CDR3 nucleotides: TGTGCCAGCAGCCCAAAATTGGGTGCTCTAGCCAAAAACATTCAGTACTTC. This translates into CASSPKLGALAKNIQYF. The chain has TRBV7-2 and TRBJ2-4; no clear D gene. This CDR3 comprises 17 residues. The V and J ends lost 5 bases and 0 bases respectively, with 17 bases between them. CDR1 is SGHTA, CDR2 FQGNSA, per germline. The full variable domain, with the rest looked up from reference TRBV7-2 and TRBJ2-4, is GAGVSQSPSNKVTEKGKDVELRCDPISGHTALYWYRQSLGQGLEFLIYFQGNSAPDKSGLPSDRFSAERTGGSVSTLTIQRTQQEDSAVYLCASSPKLGALAKNIQYFGAGTRLSVL.

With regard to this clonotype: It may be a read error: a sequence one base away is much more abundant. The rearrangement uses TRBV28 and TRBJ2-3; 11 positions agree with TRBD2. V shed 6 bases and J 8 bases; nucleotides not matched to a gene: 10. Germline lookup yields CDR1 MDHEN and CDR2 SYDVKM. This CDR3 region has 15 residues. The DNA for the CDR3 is TGTGCCAGCAGCCTGCCGGGACTAGCGGCTGCTACGCAGTATTTT. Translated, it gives CASSLPGLAAATQYF.

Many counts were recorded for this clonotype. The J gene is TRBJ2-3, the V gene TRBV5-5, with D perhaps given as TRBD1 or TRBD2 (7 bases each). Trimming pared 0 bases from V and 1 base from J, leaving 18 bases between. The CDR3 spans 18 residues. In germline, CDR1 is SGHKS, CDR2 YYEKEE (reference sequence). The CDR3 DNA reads TGTGCCAGCAGCTTGGTCCCTTTACAGGGGAGGGGCACAGATACGCAGTATTTT. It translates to CASSLVPLQGRGTDTQYF.

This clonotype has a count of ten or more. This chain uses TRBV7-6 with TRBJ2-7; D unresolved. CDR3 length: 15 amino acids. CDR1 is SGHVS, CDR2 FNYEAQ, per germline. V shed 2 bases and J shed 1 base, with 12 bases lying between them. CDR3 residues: CASSLSNIQSYEQYF. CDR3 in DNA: TGTGCCAGCAGCTTAAGTAACATCCAGTCCTACGAGCAGTACTTC.

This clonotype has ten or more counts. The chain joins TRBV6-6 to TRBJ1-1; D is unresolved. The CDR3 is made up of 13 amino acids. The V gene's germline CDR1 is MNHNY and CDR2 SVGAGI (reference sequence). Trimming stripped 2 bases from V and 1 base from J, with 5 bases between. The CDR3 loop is CASSYGQNTEAFF. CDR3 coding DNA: TGTGCCAGCAGTTACGGCCAGAACACTGAAGCTTTCTTT.

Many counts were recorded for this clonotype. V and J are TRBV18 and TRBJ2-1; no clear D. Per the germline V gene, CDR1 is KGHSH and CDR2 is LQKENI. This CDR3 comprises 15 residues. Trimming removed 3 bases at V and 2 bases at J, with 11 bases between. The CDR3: CASSPLDSAYNEQFF. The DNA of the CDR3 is TGTGCCAGCTCACCGCTCGATTCCGCCTACAATGAGCAGTTCTTC. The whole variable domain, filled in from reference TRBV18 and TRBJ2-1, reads NAGVMQNPRHLVRRRGQEARLRCSPMKGHSHVYWYRQLPEEGLKFMVYLQKENIIDESGMPKERFSAEFPKEGPSILRIQQVVRGDSAAYFCASSPLDSAYNEQFFGPGTRLTVL.

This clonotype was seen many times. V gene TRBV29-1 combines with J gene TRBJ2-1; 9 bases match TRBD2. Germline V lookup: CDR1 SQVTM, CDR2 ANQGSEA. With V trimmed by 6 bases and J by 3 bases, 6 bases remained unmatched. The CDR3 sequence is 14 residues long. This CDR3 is CSVWLAGSYNEQFF. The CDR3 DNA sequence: TGCAGCGTGTGGCTAGCGGGAAGCTACAATGAGCAGTTCTTC.

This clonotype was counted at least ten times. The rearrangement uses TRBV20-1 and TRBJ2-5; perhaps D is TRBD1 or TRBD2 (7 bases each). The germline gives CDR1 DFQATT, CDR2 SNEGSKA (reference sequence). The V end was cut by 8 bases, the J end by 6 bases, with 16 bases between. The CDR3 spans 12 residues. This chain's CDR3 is CSPRGGEKTQYF. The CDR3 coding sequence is TGCAGTCCCAGGGGGGGTGAAAAGACCCAGTACTTC.

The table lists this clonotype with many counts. CDR3 sequence reads: CSAREQGVNTEAFF. In DNA, the CDR3 is TGCAGTGCTAGGGAACAGGGGGTAAACACTGAAGCTTTCTTT. The J gene is TRBJ1-1, the V gene TRBV20-1; 8 bases are shared with TRBD1. Germline V lookup: CDR1 DFQATT, CDR2 SNEGSKA (reference sequence). With V trimmed by 3 bases and J by 2 bases, 5 bases remained unmatched. This CDR3 comprises 14 residues.

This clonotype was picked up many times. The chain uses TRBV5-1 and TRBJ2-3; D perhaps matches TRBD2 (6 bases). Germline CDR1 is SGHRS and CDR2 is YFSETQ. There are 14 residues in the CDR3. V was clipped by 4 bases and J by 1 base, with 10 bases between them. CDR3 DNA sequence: TGCGCCAGCAGCCCGGAGGGGCGCACAGATACGCAGTATTTT. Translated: CASSPEGRTDTQYF.

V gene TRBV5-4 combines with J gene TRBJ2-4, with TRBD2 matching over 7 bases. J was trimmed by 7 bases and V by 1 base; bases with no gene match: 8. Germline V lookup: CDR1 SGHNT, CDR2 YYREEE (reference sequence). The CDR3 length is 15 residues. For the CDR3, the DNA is TGTGCCAGCAGCTTGTCAGATGGGGGAGGGAACATTCAGTACTTC. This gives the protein CASSLSDGGGNIQYF.

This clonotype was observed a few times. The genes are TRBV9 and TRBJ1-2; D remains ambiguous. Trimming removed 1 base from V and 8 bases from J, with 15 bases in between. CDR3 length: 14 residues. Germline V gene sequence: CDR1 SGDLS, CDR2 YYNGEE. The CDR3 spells CASSVFAHPEGYTF. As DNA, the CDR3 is TGTGCCAGCAGCGTATTCGCTCACCCCGAAGGCTACACCTTC.

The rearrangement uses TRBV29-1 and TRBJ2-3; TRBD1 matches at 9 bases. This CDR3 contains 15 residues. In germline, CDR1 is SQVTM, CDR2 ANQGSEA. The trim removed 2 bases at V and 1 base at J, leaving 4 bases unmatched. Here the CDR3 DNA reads TGCAGCGTTGAATACAGGGGGCGCGGCACAGATACGCAGTATTTT. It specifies CSVEYRGRGTDTQYF.

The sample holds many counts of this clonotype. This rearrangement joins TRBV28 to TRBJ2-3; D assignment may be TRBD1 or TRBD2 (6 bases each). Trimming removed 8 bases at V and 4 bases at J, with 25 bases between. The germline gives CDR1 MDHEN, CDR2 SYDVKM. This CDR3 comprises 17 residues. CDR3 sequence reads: CASSQPRGGISSDTQYF. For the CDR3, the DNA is TGTGCCAGCTCCCAACCCCGAGGGGGGATAAGCTCAGATACGCAGTATTTT.

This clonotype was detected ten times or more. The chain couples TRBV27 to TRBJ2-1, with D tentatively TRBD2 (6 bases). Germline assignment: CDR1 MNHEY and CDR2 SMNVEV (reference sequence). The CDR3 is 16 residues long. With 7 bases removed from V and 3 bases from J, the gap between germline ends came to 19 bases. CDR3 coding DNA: TGTGCCAGCAACCTGGGGGGTGGCAGGTTCTACAATGAGCAGTTCTTC. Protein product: CASNLGGGRFYNEQFF.

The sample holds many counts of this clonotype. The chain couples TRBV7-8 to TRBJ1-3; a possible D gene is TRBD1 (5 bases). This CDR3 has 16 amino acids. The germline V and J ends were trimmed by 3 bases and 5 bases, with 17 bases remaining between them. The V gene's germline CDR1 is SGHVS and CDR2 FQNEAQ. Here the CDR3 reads CASSFGDARTRNTIYF. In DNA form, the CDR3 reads TGTGCCAGCAGCTTCGGGGACGCCAGGACTAGAAACACCATATATTTT. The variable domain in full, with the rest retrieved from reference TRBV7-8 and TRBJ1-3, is GAGVSQSPRYKVAKRGQDVALRCDPISGHVSLFWYQQALGQGPEFLTYFQNEAQLDKSGLPSDRFFAERPEGSVSTLKIQRTQQEDSAVYLCASSFGDARTRNTIYFGEGSWLTVV.

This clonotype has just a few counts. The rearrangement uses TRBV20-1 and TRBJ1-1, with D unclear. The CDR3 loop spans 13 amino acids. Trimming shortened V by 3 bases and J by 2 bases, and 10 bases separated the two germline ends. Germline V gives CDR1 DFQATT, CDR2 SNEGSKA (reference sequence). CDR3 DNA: TGCAGTGCTAGTGAGGGCGGAAACACTGAAGCTTTCTTT. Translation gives CSASEGGNTEAFF.

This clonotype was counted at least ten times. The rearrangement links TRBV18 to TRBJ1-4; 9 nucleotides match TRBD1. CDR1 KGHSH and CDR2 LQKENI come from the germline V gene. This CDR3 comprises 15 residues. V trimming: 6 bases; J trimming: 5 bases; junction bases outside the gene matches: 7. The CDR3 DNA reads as TGTGCCAGCTCTCCCTGGACAGGGGAAAATGAAAAACTGTTTTTT. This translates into CASSPWTGENEKLFF.

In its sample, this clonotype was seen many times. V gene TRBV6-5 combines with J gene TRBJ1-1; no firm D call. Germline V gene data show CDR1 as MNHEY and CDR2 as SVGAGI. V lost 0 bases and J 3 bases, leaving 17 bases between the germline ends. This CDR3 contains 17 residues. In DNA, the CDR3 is TGTGCCAGCAGTTACTCGACGCCCCTTTCGAGGGACACTGAAGCTTTCTTT. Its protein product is CASSYSTPLSRDTEAFF.

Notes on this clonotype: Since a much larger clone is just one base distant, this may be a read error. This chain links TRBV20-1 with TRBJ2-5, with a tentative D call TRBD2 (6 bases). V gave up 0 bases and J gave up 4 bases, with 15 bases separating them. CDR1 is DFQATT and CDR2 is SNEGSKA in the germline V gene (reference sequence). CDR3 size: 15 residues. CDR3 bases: TGCAGTGCTAGAGATCGCGGGGTGGTGGGAGAGACCCAGTACTTC. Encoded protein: CSARDRGVVGETQYF.

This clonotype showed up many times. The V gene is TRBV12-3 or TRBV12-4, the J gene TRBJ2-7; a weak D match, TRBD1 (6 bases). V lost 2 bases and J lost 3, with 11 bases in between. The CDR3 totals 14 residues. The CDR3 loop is CASSLYAGDYEQYF. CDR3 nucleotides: TGTGCCAGCAGTTTATATGCAGGGGACTACGAGCAGTACTTC.

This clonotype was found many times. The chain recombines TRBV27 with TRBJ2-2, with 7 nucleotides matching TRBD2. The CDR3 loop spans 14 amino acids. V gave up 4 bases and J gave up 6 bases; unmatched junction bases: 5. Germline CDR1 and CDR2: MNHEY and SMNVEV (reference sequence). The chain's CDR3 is CASSSLGGSGELFF. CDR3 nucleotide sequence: TGTGCCAGCAGTTCCTTGGGGGGGTCCGGGGAGCTGTTTTTT.